The 9 T cell receptor beta chains below all came from one sample that was sequenced in a study of cytomegalovirus exposure and HLA in healthy donors. Clones were sequenced by immunoSEQ multiplex PCR, and TCRdb holds only the in-frame ones, with some missing. The sample carries about 130,000 clones, 90% recorded once. The sequencing input was PBMCs. These receptors came from a woman aged 25 to 39 in good health and CMV-seropositive.

Only a few counts were recorded for this clone. The CDR3 is CASSLQGSDGELFF. The CDR3 coding sequence is TGCGCCAGCAGCTTGCAGGGTAGTGACGGGGAGCTGTTTTTT. The chain is built from TRBV5-1 and TRBJ2-2; D might be TRBD1 (5 bases). The CDR3 length is 14 residues. Looked up from germline, CDR1 is SGHRS and CDR2 is YFSETQ. The ends were cut back, 1 base at V and 7 bases at J, with 11 bases in the middle.

The chain couples TRBV5-1 to TRBJ1-6; perhaps TRBD1 as D (5 bases). Deletions cut 4 bases from V and 4 bases from J, with 9 bases between. CDR3 length equals 14 residues. CDR1 SGHRS and CDR2 YFSETQ come from the germline V gene. CDR3 protein: CASSDGGYNSPLHF. As DNA, the CDR3 is TGCGCCAGCAGCGACGGGGGTTATAATTCACCCCTCCACTTT.

V gene TRBV7-8 combines with J gene TRBJ2-1, with 8 bases aligning to TRBD2. This CDR3 has 13 amino acids. Germline CDR1 is SGHVS and CDR2 is FQNEAQ. With 1 base clipped from V and 14 bases from J, the junction kept 7 bases outside the gene matches. The CDR3 loop is CASSLEAGSGKFF. CDR3 in DNA: TGTGCCAGCAGCTTAGAGGCGGGTAGCGGGAAGTTCTTC.

This sequence joins TRBV7-2 and TRBJ1-1, with 9 bases fitting TRBD1. Looked up from germline, CDR1 is SGHTA and CDR2 is FQGNSA. V trimming: 3 bases; J trimming: 3 bases; junction bases outside the gene matches: 2. The CDR3 sequence is 14 residues long. The CDR3 is CASSFGQGYTEAFF. The CDR3 nucleotides are TGTGCCAGCAGCTTCGGACAGGGGTACACTGAAGCTTTCTTT.

The chain combines TRBV6-5 with TRBJ1-2, with TRBD1 matching over 7 bases. CDR3 size: 15 residues. From germline, CDR1 is MNHEY and CDR2 SVGAGI. V lost 3 bases to trimming and J lost 4 bases; unmatched junction nucleotides: 8. DNA of the CDR3: TGTGCCAGCAGTTATGTAACAGGGGCCACCTATGGCTACACCTTC. This gives the protein CASSYVTGATYGYTF.

The chain combines TRBV7-2 with TRBJ2-7; no definite D call. The V end lost 3 bases, the J end lost 0 bases, and 6 bases lay between the germline ends. Per germline, CDR1 SGHTA and CDR2 FQGNSA. There are 13 residues in the CDR3. CDR3 bases: TGTGCCAGCAGCTTGTACGGCTCCTACGAGCAGTACTTC. Translation gives CASSLYGSYEQYF.

V and J are TRBV7-9 and TRBJ2-7; 12 nucleotides agree with TRBD1. Germline V gene lookup returns CDR1 SEHNR and CDR2 FQNEAQ (reference sequence). V gave up 4 bases and J gave up 5 bases; unmatched junction bases: 3. The CDR3 extends over 14 amino acids. The DNA for the CDR3 is TGTGCCAGCAGCTGGGGACAGGGGGCGGACGAGCAGTACTTC. Translation: CASSWGQGADEQYF.

The V call is TRBV9, the J call TRBJ2-2; D unclear. Germline V gene lookup returns CDR1 SGDLS and CDR2 YYNGEE. The length of the CDR3 is 11 residues. V lost 7 bases, J lost 7 bases, and 8 bases lay in between. The CDR3 loop reads CASSSSGELFF. Written as DNA, the CDR3 is TGTGCCAGCTCCTCGAGCGGGGAGCTGTTTTTT.

V is TRBV18 and J is TRBJ2-3, with D possibly being TRBD1 (5 bases). Germline V gives CDR1 KGHSH, CDR2 LQKENI. The CDR3 sequence is 14 residues long. With 2 bases removed from V and 0 bases from J, the gap between germline ends came to 6 bases. The CDR3 reads CASSPRGSTDTQYF. The CDR3 coding sequence is TGTGCCAGCTCACCAAGGGGTAGCACAGATACGCAGTATTTT. Supplemented by reference TRBV18 and TRBJ2-3, the full variable domain reads NAGVMQNPRHLVRRRGQEARLRCSPMKGHSHVYWYRQLPEEGLKFMVYLQKENIIDESGMPKERFSAEFPKEGPSILRIQQVVRGDSAAYFCASSPRGSTDTQYFGPGTRLTVL.